This T cell receptor beta chain stems from a study of blood T cell repertoires in COVID-19. V was clipped by 2 bases and J by 2 bases; unmatched bases: 6. Germline V gene data show CDR1 as PRHDT and CDR2 as FYEKMQ (reference sequence). The CDR3 runs 16 residues. Profiling relied on immunoSEQ multiplex PCR, and the TCRdb table lists in-frame clones only, not all of them. The sample lists approximately 250,000 clones; under 95% were seen once. This receptor was identified in a man in his forties who had been exposed to COVID-19. Sequences were obtained from PBMCs or T cells enriched from blood (not recorded which). The chain recombines TRBV13 with TRBJ2-5; 9 bases match TRBD2. In nucleotides, the CDR3 is TGTGCCAGCAGCTTATTTGGACTAGCGAGTCAAGAGACCCAGTACTTC. This sequence encodes CASSLFGLASQETQYF.